Below are 8 T cell receptor beta chains sequenced from a single sample in a study of Tregs in tolerant kidney transplant recipients. Using immunoSEQ multiplex PCR, the repertoire was profiled, and TCRdb retains in-frame clones only, with some absent. Of roughly 66,000 clones in the sample, 80% to 95% were seen once. Sequenced here: CD8+ T cells from blood, sampled before the transplant. These receptors originate from a human donor who received a combined kidney and bone marrow transplant.

V and J are TRBV13 and TRBJ2-1, with 13 nucleotides matching TRBD2. V shed 3 bases and J 5 bases; nucleotides not matched to a gene: 10. This CDR3 region has 18 residues. Germline CDR1 PRHDT, CDR2 FYEKMQ (reference sequence). CDR3 DNA sequence: TGTGCCAGCAGCTTTGGACTAGCGGGAGTAATCCTAAACAATGAGCAGTTCTTC. Translating gives CASSFGLAGVILNNEQFF.

The DNA of the CDR3 is TGTGCCAGCAGCAAAATGGGCCTAGCGGGAGTAGGCGAGCAGTACTTC. It yields the protein CASSKMGLAGVGEQYF. The chain combines TRBV21-1 with TRBJ2-7; TRBD2 reflects the table's D call only, with no check against the DNA. TRBV21-1 is a pseudogene. The CDR3 covers 16 residues.

The V and J genes are TRBV7-2 and TRBJ1-2, with D hard to call. CDR1 is SGHTA, CDR2 FQGNSA, per germline. Trimming took 1 base from V and 4 from J, leaving 25 bases between them. This CDR3 has 19 amino acids. The CDR3 DNA sequence: TGTGCCAGCAGCTTAGAGCTCCTTACAGATAGACCAAACAGCTATGGCTACACCTTC. This gives the protein CASSLELLTDRPNSYGYTF.

This clone was observed a few times. The CDR3 bases are TGTGCCGCCCCAGGGACCCAGTACTTC. Amino acid sequence: CAAPGTQYF. The chain employs TRBV19 and TRBJ2-5, with unresolved D. CDR3 length equals 9 residues. V shed 11 bases and J shed 7 bases, with 8 bases lying between them. Germline V gene data show CDR1 as LNHDA and CDR2 as SQIVND (reference sequence).

This clone was detected only a few times. The V gene is TRBV6-5, the J gene TRBJ2-3; 9 bases agree with TRBD2. Trimming cost V 11 bases and J 2 bases; bases outside gene matches: 5. The germline CDR1 and CDR2 sequences are MNHEY and SVGAGI. The CDR3 is made up of 13 amino acids. Written as DNA, the CDR3 is TGTGCCGCGGGGGGGGCCGCCACAGATACGCAGTATTTT. Its translation is CAAGGAATDTQYF.

The V call is TRBV2, the J call TRBJ1-2; no clear D gene. Per the germline V gene, CDR1 is SNHLY and CDR2 is FYNNEI. V gave up 4 bases and J gave up 4 bases, with 13 bases separating them. This CDR3 region has 14 residues. This CDR3 reads CASSVDTVSYGYTF. CDR3 sequence (DNA): TGTGCCAGCAGTGTAGATACAGTCTCCTATGGCTACACCTTC.

V gene TRBV19 combines with J gene TRBJ1-5, with TRBD1 matching 9 bases. Germline trimming cut 2 bases from V and 3 bases from J; bases unmatched to any gene: 8. CDR1 is LNHDA and CDR2 is SQIVND in the germline V gene (reference sequence). This CDR3 is 17 amino acids long. CDR3 nucleotide sequence: TGTGCCAGTAGTATATCTACAGGGGGCTTTCACAATCAGCCCCAGCATTTT. It is translated as CASSISTGGFHNQPQHF.

The DNA of the CDR3 is TGTGCCAGCAGCGTAGAGGGACACTCCTTAGGGAATGAGCAGTTCTTC. Its translation: CASSVEGHSLGNEQFF. This sequence joins TRBV9 and TRBJ2-1; tentative D call: TRBD1 (6 bases). The germline V gene encodes CDR1 SGDLS and CDR2 YYNGEE. CDR3 length: 16 amino acids. Trimming removed 0 bases from V and 7 bases from J, with 17 bases in between.